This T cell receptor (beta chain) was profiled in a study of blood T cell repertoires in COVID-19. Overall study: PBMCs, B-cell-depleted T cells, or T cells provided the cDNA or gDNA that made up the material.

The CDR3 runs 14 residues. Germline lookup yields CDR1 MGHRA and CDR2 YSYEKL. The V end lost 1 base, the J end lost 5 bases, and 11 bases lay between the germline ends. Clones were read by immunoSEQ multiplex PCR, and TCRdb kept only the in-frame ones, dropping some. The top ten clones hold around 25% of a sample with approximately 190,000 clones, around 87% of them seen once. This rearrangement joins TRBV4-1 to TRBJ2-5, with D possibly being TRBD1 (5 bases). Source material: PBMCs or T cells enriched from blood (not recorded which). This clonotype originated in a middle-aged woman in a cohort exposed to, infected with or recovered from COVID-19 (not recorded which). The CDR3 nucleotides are TGCGCCAGCAGCCAAGTCGTAGGGGTGGAGACCCAGTACTTC. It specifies CASSQVVGVETQYF.